This TCR beta chain stems from a study of blood T cell repertoires in COVID-19. Study-wide context: COVID-19 samples collected from the United States, Italy and Spain covered acute and convalescent phases. In each case, the material was cDNA or gDNA derived from T cells, B-cell-depleted T cells, or PBMCs.

Profiled with immunoSEQ multiplex PCR; TCRdb holds only in-frame clones, not every one. The repertoire consists of over 30,000 clones, with 88% occurring once and the leading ten covering 4.5% to 5%. Germline V lookup: CDR1 SGHNT, CDR2 YENEEA. V was shortened by 5 bases and J by 4 bases, with 9 bases between the two germline ends. This CDR3 spans 12 amino acids. This receptor was identified in a woman in her 70s with active COVID-19. The chain joins TRBV11-3 to TRBJ2-7; perhaps TRBD1 as D (5 bases). Sequencing was done on a sample of peripheral blood. CDR3 region: CASSLTDYEQYF. Here the CDR3 DNA reads TGTGCCAGCAGCCTGACAGATTACGAGCAGTACTTC.